This is a list of T cell receptor beta chains from one sample in a study of blood T cells in healthy people across ages. TCRdb recomputed calls from the 5' RACE reads with MiXCR, one row per CDR3 protein. The table shows roughly 800,000 distinct CDR3 sequences, with more than 20% occurring only once. A further study also used this sample, focusing on T cells of mothers and their children.

Material for sequencing was blood. The source is a boy younger than 18 in good health. Both conserved end residues are part of each CDR3. The D gene is left open where the match is weak. Rows give clone size only sometimes, using once, few, many, or a class for an expanded clone.

>-|few|TRBV28|TRBJ2-6
CASSSLGSSGANVLTF
TGTGCCAGCAGTTCCCTCGGGTCGTCTGGGGCCAACGTCCTGACTTTC
>TRBD2|few|TRBV7-2|TRBJ2-5
CASSPPPLAGEGRETQYF
TGTGCCAGCAGCCCCCCTCCACTAGCGGGAGAAGGACGAGAGACCCAGTACTTC
>-|-|TRBV5-1|TRBJ2-7
CASSRSTTAPYEQYF
TGCGCCAGCAGCCGGAGTACCACAGCCCCCTACGAGCAGTACTTC
>-|-|TRBV28|TRBJ2-5
CASHPLGRETQYF
TGTGCCAGTCACCCATTAGGCAGAGAGACCCAGTACTTC
>TRBD1|few|TRBV11-2|TRBJ2-1
CASTGPGQGTNEQFF
TGTGCCAGCACCGGACCGGGACAGGGTACCAATGAGCAGTTCTTC
>-|-|TRBV6-5|TRBJ2-7
CASSYSWQGGHEQYF
TGTGCCAGCAGTTACTCTTGGCAGGGCGGACACGAGCAGTACTTC
>-|few|TRBV28|TRBJ2-7
CASSSPTGGAYEQYF
TGTGCCAGCAGTTCCCCTACCGGGGGAGCCTACGAGCAGTACTTC
>TRBD2|-|TRBV7-9|TRBJ2-7
CASSETGTSGTYEQYF
TGTGCCAGCAGCGAAACCGGGACTAGCGGGACCTACGAGCAGTACTTC
>TRBD2|many|TRBV7-2|TRBJ2-4
CASSLGDRDYNIQYF
TGTGCCAGCAGCTTGGGGGACCGGGACTATAACATTCAGTACTTC
>-|few|TRBV6-2/TRBV6-3|TRBJ2-6
CASSRGYGAGANVLTF
TGTGCCAGCAGCCGAGGGTACGGGGCTGGGGCCAACGTCCTGACTTTC
>TRBD1|few|TRBV5-1|TRBJ1-2
CASSGGQGGGYTF
TGCGCCAGCAGCGGCGGACAGGGTGGCGGCTACACCTTC
>-|few|TRBV28|TRBJ1-4
CASRTSLSEKLFF
TGTGCCAGCAGGACTTCCCTGAGTGAAAAACTGTTTTTT
>-|-|TRBV7-2|TRBJ2-7
CASSPETGPEQYF
TGTGCCAGCAGCCCAGAAACAGGTCCCGAGCAGTACTTC
>-|-|TRBV6-6|TRBJ1-2
CASTGWFGGYTF
TGTGCCAGCACCGGGTGGTTCGGCGGCTACACCTTC
>TRBD2|few|TRBV15|TRBJ2-3
CATSRDLGTSGFDTQYF
TGTGCCACCAGCAGAGACCTCGGGACTAGCGGGTTTGATACGCAGTATTTT
>-|-|TRBV20-1|TRBJ1-2
CSARGTGGGYTF
TGCAGTGCTAGAGGGACGGGGGGCGGCTACACCTTC
>-|-|TRBV5-4|TRBJ1-4
CAETSRRRVPIEKLFF
TGTGCCGAAACCAGCCGAAGGAGGGTCCCAATTGAAAAACTGTTTTTT
>-|few|TRBV27|TRBJ1-4
CASSVQGWKLALFCNEKLFF
TGTGCCAGCAGTGTCCAAGGTTGGAAATTGGCCCTCTTTTGTAATGAAAAACTGTTTTTT
>-|-|TRBV9|TRBJ2-3
CASSDRTVSSTDTQYF
TGTGCCAGCAGCGACCGGACAGTGTCTAGCACAGATACGCAGTATTTT
>TRBD2|-|TRBV11-2|TRBJ2-2
CASSLRLAGNANTGELFF
TGTGCCAGCAGCCTCAGACTAGCGGGAAACGCGAACACCGGGGAGCTGTTTTTT
>TRBD1|once|TRBV7-9|TRBJ2-3
CASSFGTGITDTQYF
TGTGCCAGCAGCTTTGGGACAGGGATTACAGATACGCAGTATTTT
>-|-|TRBV11-2|TRBJ2-7
CASSRRSYEQYF
TGTGCCAGCAGTCGCAGAAGTTACGAGCAGTACTTC
>-|-|TRBV12-3/TRBV12-4|TRBJ2-4
CASSLGGPFQYF
TGTGCCAGCAGTCTTGGGGGGCCTTTTCAGTACTTC
>-|few|TRBV29-1|TRBJ2-6
CSVDSGANVLTF
TGCAGCGTCGATTCTGGGGCCAACGTCCTGACTTTC
>-|few|TRBV24-1|TRBJ2-5
CATSELNGGRETQYF
TGTGCCACCAGTGAATTGAACGGGGGACGAGAGACCCAGTACTTC
>TRBD1|-|TRBV5-1|TRBJ2-2
CASSYGRGQELFF
TGCGCCAGCAGCTACGGCAGGGGGCAGGAGCTGTTTTTT
>-|once|TRBV7-9|TRBJ1-1
CASSLSSGGGTEAFF
TGTGCCAGCAGCTTATCTTCGGGGGGTGGGACTGAAGCTTTCTTT
>-|many|TRBV3-1|TRBJ2-5
CASSQGRIQETQYF
TGTGCCAGCAGCCAAGGCAGGATTCAAGAGACCCAGTACTTC
>-|few|TRBV10-3|TRBJ2-3
CASKKGDSLSTDTQYF
TGTGCCAGCAAGAAGGGAGACTCCCTCAGCACAGATACGCAGTATTTT
>-|-|TRBV12-3/TRBV12-4|TRBJ2-1
CASSLGGAQNEQFF
TGTGCCAGCAGTTTAGGAGGGGCGCAGAATGAGCAGTTCTTC
>-|-|TRBV7-2|TRBJ2-7
CASSPLGGVSYEQYF
TGTGCCAGCAGCCCCCTCGGCGGGGTCTCCTACGAGCAGTACTTC
>-|-|TRBV12-3/TRBV12-4|TRBJ2-5
CASSFRTGGQETQYF
TGTGCCAGCAGTTTTCGTACGGGCGGGCAAGAGACCCAGTACTTC
>-|-|TRBV19|TRBJ2-7
CASSIKRMNSYEQYF
TGTGCCAGTAGTATTAAACGGATGAACTCCTACGAGCAGTACTTC
>-|-|TRBV29-1|TRBJ2-1
CSVSGTISVEQFF
TGCAGCGTATCCGGGACCATCTCGGTTGAGCAGTTCTTC
>-|-|TRBV29-1|TRBJ2-7
CSALLGGGALF
TGCAGCGCCTTGTTAGGTGGGGGGGCCCTCTTC
>-|few|TRBV6-2/TRBV6-3|TRBJ1-1
CASCRDTEAFF
TGTGCCAGCTGTAGGGACACTGAAGCTTTCTTT
>TRBD2|-|TRBV7-9|TRBJ2-3
CASSPRAGGLTDTQYF
TGTGCCAGCAGCCCTCGGGCGGGGGGGCTGACAGATACGCAGTATTTT
>TRBD2|-|TRBV28|TRBJ2-7
CASIGSGAYEQYF
TGTGCCAGCATAGGTAGCGGGGCCTACGAGCAGTACTTC
>-|once|TRBV29-1|TRBJ2-7
CSAKFGGVSYEQYF
TGCAGCGCGAAGTTCGGGGGAGTGTCCTACGAGCAGTACTTC
>-|few|TRBV10-3|TRBJ2-5
CAISEQFSGGETQYF
TGTGCCATCAGTGAACAGTTCTCGGGTGGGGAGACCCAGTACTTC
>-|-|TRBV4-3|TRBJ1-4
CASSQDEIGEKLFF
TGCGCCAGCAGCCAAGACGAGATAGGCGAAAAACTGTTTTTT
>-|few|TRBV2|TRBJ2-2
CASSAGYTGELFF
TGTGCCAGCAGTGCGGGTTACACCGGGGAGCTGTTTTTT
>TRBD2|few|TRBV20-1|TRBJ2-1
CSARELAEVNEQFF
TGCAGTGCTAGAGAGCTAGCGGAGGTCAATGAGCAGTTCTTC
>TRBD2|-|TRBV6-5|TRBJ2-7
CASSERFLAGSFYEQYF
TGTGCCAGCAGTGAACGTTTCCTAGCGGGTTCGTTCTACGAGCAGTACTTC
>-|few|TRBV5-1|TRBJ2-1
CASSRTVSPSSYNEQFF
TGCGCCAGCAGCCGGACAGTCAGCCCCAGCTCCTACAATGAGCAGTTCTTC
>-|-|TRBV10-2|TRBJ2-1
CASSGVSYNEQFF
TGCGCCAGCAGCGGGGTGTCATACAATGAGCAGTTCTTC
>-|-|TRBV5-1|TRBJ2-3
CATRPGGADTQYF
TGCGCCACCAGACCCGGGGGCGCAGATACGCAGTATTTT
>-|-|TRBV14|TRBJ2-1
CASSQDHWGEQFF
TGTGCCAGCAGCCAAGATCATTGGGGTGAGCAGTTCTTC
>TRBD2|once|TRBV11-2|TRBJ2-1
CASSLVMSASGTRQFF
TGTGCCAGCAGCTTAGTTATGTCTGCTAGCGGGACCAGGCAGTTCTTC